This T cell receptor (beta chain) comes out of a study of T cell repertoires in ileal Crohn's disease. Overall study context: Under 40% were active smokers at surgery; median disease duration was around 7.9 years.

The repertoire was sequenced with immunoSEQ multiplex PCR; TCRdb's copy has only in-frame clones and lacks some. The sample lists 9,500 to 12,000 clones, 65% to 80% seen once, with around 4% in the top ten. Findings and caveats of the study: Active smokers at surgery had more clonal expansions than non-smokers.

In regard to this clone: The antigen remains unidentified.

CDR3 size: 15 residues. Between the trimmed V and J ends, which lost 3 bases and 2 bases, there was a span of 14 bases. Germline lookup yields CDR1 LNHDA and CDR2 SQIVND (reference sequence). V usage is TRBV19 and J usage is TRBJ2-7, with a weak D call TRBD1 (6 bases). Sequenced material: ileal tissue. The clonotype originates from an adult with Crohn's disease. The CDR3, as DNA: TGTGCCAGTAGTATGTCAGGGGATCTGGCCTACGAGCAGTACTTC. It encodes CASSMSGDLAYEQYF.